This note documents a single T cell receptor (beta chain) sequence. Its antigen is currently unknown. The junction departs from germline at one end; a sequencing error may be responsible. These data originate in a study of breast tumors, draining lymph nodes, adjacent tissues. MiXCR, applied by TCRdb to the multiplex PCR reads, yields one record per CDR3 protein. The table records about 14,000 distinct CDR3 sequences, roughly three fifths of them present only once. CDR3 length: 12 residues. Per germline, CDR1 LNHDA and CDR2 SQIVND (reference sequence). General study results and limits: The data were judged consistent with most tumor T cells coming from lymph node and expanding in tumor. Data only fit, rather than demonstrated, lymph node origin of most tumor T cells.

The sample taken for sequencing was tumor-adjacent breast tissue. V usage is TRBV19 and J usage is TRBJ1-2; D gene ambiguous. The TCR was taken from a female donor with breast cancer. Some clones in this sample may be carry-over from other donors' samples. CDR3 coding DNA: TGTGTCAGTAGTGTCCTTAGCTATGGCTACACCTTC. Translating gives CVSSVLSYGYTF.